This T cell receptor (beta chain) was sequenced during a study of T cells in Graves' hyperthyroidism and ophthalmopathy. Many counts were recorded for this clonotype. Researchers amplified the TCR beta CDR3 regions from RNA transcripts. The HTBI primer set served for first-round RT-PCR of the TCR CDR3. TCRdb re-called the multiplex PCR reads with MiXCR, one entry per CDR3 protein. The sample shows 450,000 to 700,000 distinct CDR3 sequences, 46% of them seen only once. Clinical symptoms, serum thyroxine, TRAb, thyroid ultrasound and orbital computed tomography informed diagnoses. V lost 0 bases to trimming and J lost 2 bases, with 10 bases between them. Germline CDR1 SGHTA, CDR2 FQGTGA. The CDR3 loop spans 15 amino acids.

What was sequenced was peripheral blood or thyroid tissue (not recorded which). This TCR was sampled from an adult woman with Graves' disease, either hyperthyroidism or ophthalmopathy (not recorded which). This chain links TRBV7-3 with TRBJ1-1; D is unresolved. As DNA, the CDR3 is TGTGCCAGCAGCTTAACGAGGGATAAAAACACTGAAGCTTTCTTT. It encodes CASSLTRDKNTEAFF.